The clone carrying this T cell receptor beta chain was picked up many times. The antigen is undetermined. TCRdb reanalysed the reads using MiXCR and keeps one entry per CDR3 protein. The sample consists of almost 300,000 distinct CDR3 sequences, 8% to 10% of them appearing once. The entry originates in a study of T cell repertoires in cytomegalovirus infection. The overall study: It was the public TCR beta signatures that indicated both CMV infection and matching HLA type. Study-level results: In two of eight donors, the top clonotype was HLA-C-restricted CMV-specific. People with CMV and the relevant HLA were identified by cumulative public TCR beta family frequency.

V gave up 0 bases and J gave up 2 bases, with 7 bases separating them. Germline CDR1 reads LGHNA; CDR2 reads YNFKEQ. There are 14 residues in the CDR3. The receptor was isolated from a human donor in good health (CMV status not recorded). Some clones in this sample may be carry-over from other donors' samples. The chain links TRBV4-2 to TRBJ1-2; D uncertain. The sample consisted of PBMCs. Written as DNA, the CDR3 is TGTGCCAGCAGCCAAGATTACGGAAACTATGGCTACACCTTC. Amino acid sequence: CASSQDYGNYGYTF.